This T cell receptor beta chain was captured in a study of Siglec-9 on CD8 T cells in melanoma. Findings and limits, study-wide: Siglec-9 reportedly marks and regulates an effector memory CD8+ T-cell subset apparently accumulating in melanoma tumors.

CDR3 length equals 14 residues. Between the trimmed V and J ends, which lost 0 bases and 6 bases, there was a span of 11 bases. Per germline, CDR1 MNHEY and CDR2 SVGAGI. This clone was observed once. Its antigen is undetermined. TCRdb keeps only in-frame clones here, not all; method: immunoSEQ multiplex PCR. Here the sample spans tens of thousands of clones, 75% to 85% being singletons. The specimen was Siglec-9- CD8+ T cells sorted from blood. V usage is TRBV6-5 and J usage is TRBJ1-2; D possibly corresponds to TRBD1 (5 bases). The TCR sequence derives from a human donor in good health. The CDR3 protein is CASSYSLGEDGYTF. The DNA of the CDR3 is TGTGCCAGCAGTTACTCGCTAGGGGAGGATGGCTACACCTTC.